Following are 3 T cell receptor beta chains from one sample sequenced in a study of blood T cell repertoires in COVID-19. Libraries were prepared by immunoSEQ multiplex PCR; TCRdb keeps only in-frame clonotypes and omits some of them. The table has over 200,000 clones, about 84% seen once; the top ten hold under 2%. The sample consisted of PBMCs or T cells enriched from blood (not recorded which). These receptors came from a man aged 55 to 69 who had recovered from COVID-19.

In DNA form, the CDR3 reads TGTGCCACCAGCAGCCCAGGTACTCCGTCAACTAATGAAAAACTGTTTTTT. Translating it yields CATSSPGTPSTNEKLFF. The V and J genes are TRBV15 and TRBJ1-4; D is ambiguous. Germline V CDR1 and CDR2: LNHNV, YYDKDF (reference sequence). V was cut by 3 bases and J by 0 bases, with 14 bases left in between. The CDR3 spans 17 residues.

This chain joins TRBV9 and TRBJ2-3; the match to TRBD2 covers 13 bases. The CDR3 runs 16 residues. V shed 3 bases and J 4 bases; nucleotides not matched to a gene: 5. Germline V gene data show CDR1 as SGDLS and CDR2 as YYNGEE. CDR3 DNA sequence: TGTGCCAGCAGCGGACTAGCGGGGGGAGTGTCAGATACGCAGTATTTT. Translated: CASSGLAGGVSDTQYF.

This clone was seen once. The V and J genes are TRBV19 and TRBJ2-1, with a weak D call TRBD2 (6 bases). CDR3 length equals 15 residues. The V and J ends lost 5 bases and 6 bases respectively, with 17 bases between them. Germline CDR1 LNHDA, CDR2 SQIVND (reference sequence). The CDR3 DNA reads TGTGCCAGTAGTCCGGGCGGGGTTTTCGTCAATGAGCAGTTCTTC. This gives the protein CASSPGGVFVNEQFF.